This TCR beta chain is drawn from a study of blood T cell repertoires in COVID-19. TCRdb keeps only in-frame clones here, not all; method: immunoSEQ multiplex PCR. The table lists some 130,000 clones, about 92% of them singletons, with more than 3% in the top ten. The CDR3 length is 15 residues. The V gene lost 0 bases and the J gene lost 2 bases, with 9 bases spanning the gap. Germline CDR1 SGHRS, CDR2 YFSETQ. Specimen: peripheral blood. The chain has TRBV5-1 and TRBJ1-5; perhaps TRBD1 as D (5 bases). This clonotype was obtained from a man aged 45-60 years with active COVID-19. CDR3 loop: CASSLGGRRNQPQHF. CDR3 sequence (DNA): TGCGCCAGCAGCTTGGGGGGGAGGCGCAATCAGCCCCAGCATTTT.